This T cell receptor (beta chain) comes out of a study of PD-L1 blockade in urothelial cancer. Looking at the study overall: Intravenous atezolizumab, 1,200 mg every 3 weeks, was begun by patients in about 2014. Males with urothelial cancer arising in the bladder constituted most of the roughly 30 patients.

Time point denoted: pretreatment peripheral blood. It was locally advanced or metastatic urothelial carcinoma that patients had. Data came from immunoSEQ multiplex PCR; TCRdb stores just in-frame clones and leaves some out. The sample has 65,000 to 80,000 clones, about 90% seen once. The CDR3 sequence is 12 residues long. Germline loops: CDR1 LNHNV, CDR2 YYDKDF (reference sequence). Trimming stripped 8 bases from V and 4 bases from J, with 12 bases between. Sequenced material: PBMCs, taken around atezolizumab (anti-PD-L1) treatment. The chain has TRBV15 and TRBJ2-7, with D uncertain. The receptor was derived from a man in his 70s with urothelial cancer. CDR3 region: CATQWAAYEQYF. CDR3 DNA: TGTGCCACCCAGTGGGCAGCTTACGAGCAGTACTTC.